This T cell receptor beta chain was recorded in a study of T cell changes during pregnancy in multiple sclerosis. CDR3 length equals 15 residues. Germline CDR1 and CDR2: MNHEY and SVGAGI. Trimming took 2 bases from V and 7 from J; bases not matched to a gene: 10. Only in-frame clones appear in the TCRdb table, and some are missing; sequencing was by immunoSEQ multiplex PCR. The sample has 57,000 or so clones, approximately 91% seen once. This sequence originates from a female donor with multiple sclerosis, enrolled in a pregnancy study. The chain joins TRBV6-5 to TRBJ1-2, with 7 bases that match TRBD1. The material sequenced was peripheral blood, taken in the second trimester of pregnancy. The CDR3 loop reads CASSYEGQRRGGYTF. CDR3 sequence (DNA): TGTGCCAGCAGTTACGAGGGACAGAGGCGGGGTGGCTACACCTTC.